This T cell receptor (beta chain) was obtained from a study of cytomegalovirus exposure and HLA in healthy donors. The V and J ends lost 3 bases and 12 bases, in that order; junction bases with no gene match: 18. The CDR3 is 17 amino acids. The germline CDR1 and CDR2 sequences are SGHTA and FQGNSA. Study outcomes and limitations: Within a later analysis, the majority of CMV-associated TCR beta chains appeared HLA-restricted. Immune exposure information comprised only CMV serostatus.

PCR used 60 Vbeta primers and 13 Jbeta primers. Per the study methods: Around 10 million shared chains were among approximately 80 million unique TCR beta chains counted in a later analysis. TCRdb's table, derived via immunoSEQ multiplex PCR, lists solely in-frame clones and lacks some. Clone size and the V and J calls come from that table; the DNA yielded D and trimming. The data contain some 110,000 clones, 55% to 80% of them singletons. To note about this clone: The antigen remains unidentified.

The sequenced material came from PBMCs. This TCR came from a woman in her twenties or thirties in good health and CMV-seronegative. V usage is TRBV7-2 and J usage is TRBJ2-7; TRBD2 agrees at 12 bases. CDR3 in DNA: TGTGCCAGCAGCTTGGGGCAGGGGCCACTAGCGGGAGGCCATTTGTACTTC. Translated: CASSLGQGPLAGGHLYF.